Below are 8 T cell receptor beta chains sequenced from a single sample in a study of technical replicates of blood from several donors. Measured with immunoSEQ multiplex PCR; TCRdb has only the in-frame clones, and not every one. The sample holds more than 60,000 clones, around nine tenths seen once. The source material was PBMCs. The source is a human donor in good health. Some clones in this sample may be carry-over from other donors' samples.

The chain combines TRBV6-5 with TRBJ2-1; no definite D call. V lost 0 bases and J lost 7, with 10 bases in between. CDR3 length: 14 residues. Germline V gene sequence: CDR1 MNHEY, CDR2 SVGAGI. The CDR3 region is CASSYSNSINEQFF. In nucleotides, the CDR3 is TGTGCCAGCAGTTACTCGAACTCAATTAATGAGCAGTTCTTC.

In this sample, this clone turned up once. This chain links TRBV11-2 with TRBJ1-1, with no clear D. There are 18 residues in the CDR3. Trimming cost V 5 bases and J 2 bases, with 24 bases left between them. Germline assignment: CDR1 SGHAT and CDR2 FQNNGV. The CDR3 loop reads CASSPRRGDQSINTEAFF. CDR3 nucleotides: TGTGCCAGCAGCCCACGACGCGGAGACCAAAGTATAAACACTGAAGCTTTCTTT.

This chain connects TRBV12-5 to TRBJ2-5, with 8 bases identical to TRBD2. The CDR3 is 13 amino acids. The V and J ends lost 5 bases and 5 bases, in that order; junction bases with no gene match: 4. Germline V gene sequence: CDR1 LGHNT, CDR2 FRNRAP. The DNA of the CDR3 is TGTGCTAGTGGTGCGGGGGGTAAGGAGACCCAGTACTTC. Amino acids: CASGAGGKETQYF.

CDR3 bases: TGTGCCAGCAGCTTAGCGGTTTCCGGGGTTGGGTATGGCTACACCTTC. This encodes CASSLAVSGVGYGYTF. The gene calls are TRBV7-2 and TRBJ1-2; D not resolved. This CDR3 contains 16 residues. Germline CDR1 SGHTA, CDR2 FQGNSA. V lost 0 bases to trimming and J lost 5 bases, with 16 bases between them.

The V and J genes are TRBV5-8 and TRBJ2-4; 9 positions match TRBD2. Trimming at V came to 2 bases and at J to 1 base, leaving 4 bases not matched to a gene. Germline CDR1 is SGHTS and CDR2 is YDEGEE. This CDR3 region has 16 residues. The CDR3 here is CASSLTGTSAKNIQYF. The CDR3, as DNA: TGTGCCAGCAGCTTAACTGGGACTAGCGCCAAAAACATTCAGTACTTC.

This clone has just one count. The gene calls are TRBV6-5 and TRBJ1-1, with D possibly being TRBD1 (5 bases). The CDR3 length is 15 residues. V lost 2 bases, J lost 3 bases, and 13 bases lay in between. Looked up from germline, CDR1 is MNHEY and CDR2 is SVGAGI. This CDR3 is CASSYGAFRDTEAFF. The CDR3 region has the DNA TGTGCCAGCAGTTACGGGGCGTTCAGGGACACTGAAGCTTTCTTT.

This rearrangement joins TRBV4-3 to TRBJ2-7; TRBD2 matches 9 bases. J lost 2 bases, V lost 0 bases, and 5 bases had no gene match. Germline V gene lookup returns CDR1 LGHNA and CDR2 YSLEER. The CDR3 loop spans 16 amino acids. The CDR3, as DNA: TGCGCCAGCAGCCAAGATATCGAGCGGGAGGCCTACGAGCAGTACTTC. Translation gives CASSQDIEREAYEQYF.

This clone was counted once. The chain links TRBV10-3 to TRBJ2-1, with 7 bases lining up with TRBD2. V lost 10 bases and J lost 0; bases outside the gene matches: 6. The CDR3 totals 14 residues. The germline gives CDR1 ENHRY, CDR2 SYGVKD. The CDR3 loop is CATTGTTSYNEQFF. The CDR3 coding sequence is TGTGCCACGACCGGGACTACCTCCTACAATGAGCAGTTCTTC.